This T cell receptor beta chain was documented in a study of beta chain features in type 1 diabetes. Study-wide findings and caveats: Within patients, naive, central memory and Treg TCRB repertoires seemed more similar than within healthy donors. Sequencing used cDNA, and cells with high TCR expression could therefore be over-represented. Moderate but significant shortening of TCRB CDR3s was recorded in all four CD4+ subsets from Type 1 diabetes patients.

Every isolated RNA sample was fully reverse transcribed, so sequencing captured expressed TCRB transcripts. Measured with immunoSEQ multiplex PCR; TCRdb has only the in-frame clones, and not every one. The sample includes roughly 300,000 clones, approximately 10% of them seen just once. Every donor had blood drawn once into heparin, approximately 110 mL on average. This clone was found a few times. Its antigen remains unknown. Material: central memory CD4+ T cells from blood. The sequence was obtained from a man aged 30 to 45 with type 1 diabetes.

CDR3 protein: CASSLGTGGYNEQFF. DNA of the CDR3: TGTGCCAGCAGCTTAGGGACAGGGGGCTACAATGAGCAGTTCTTC. This sequence joins TRBV11-3 and TRBJ2-1; 10 bases fit TRBD1. The ends lost 1 base at V and 3 bases at J; junction bases unmatched: 0. CDR1 and CDR2 from the germline V gene are SGHNT and YENEEA. The CDR3 spans 15 residues.